This is a list of T cell receptor beta chains from one sample in a study of human T cells and chemical hapten exposure. One entry per CDR3 protein results from TCRdb running MiXCR on the RACE reads. The sample consists of around 350,000 distinct CDR3 sequences, over 5% of them appearing once. This specimen was whole blood, taken in connection with sensitization to the hapten diphenylcyclopropenone (DPC). The origin of the receptors is a woman between 18 and 29 years old with alopecia areata. Some clones in this sample may be carry-over from other donors' samples. The CDR3 runs from the conserved cysteine through the conserved F or W. The order of the fields is D gene, clone size, CDR3 length, J gene, V gene, CDR3 protein, CDR3 DNA. The D gene is left open where the match is weak. Expanded clones are given a class, and other clones once, few, many or no size at all.

d_gene: NA
abundance: NA
len: 15
j_gene: TRBJ1-1
v_gene: TRBV27
CDR3aa: CASSPWTEGTREAFF
CDR3nt: TGTGCCAGCAGTCCTTGGACAGAGGGCACAAGGGAAGCTTTCTTT

d_gene: NA
abundance: NA
len: 19
j_gene: TRBJ1-4
v_gene: TRBV7-2
CDR3aa: CASSSAVGVRGVTNEKLFF
CDR3nt: TGTGCCAGCAGCTCGGCCGTTGGGGTCAGGGGAGTTACTAATGAAAAACTGTTTTTT

d_gene: TRBD1
abundance: many
len: 14
j_gene: TRBJ2-7
v_gene: TRBV27
CDR3aa: CASSPNRGTYEQYF
CDR3nt: TGTGCCAGCAGTCCGAACAGGGGAACCTACGAGCAGTACTTC

d_gene: TRBD2
abundance: many
len: 17
j_gene: TRBJ2-3
v_gene: TRBV20-1
CDR3aa: CSATFLGLAANTDTQYF
CDR3nt: TGCAGTGCTACATTCCTAGGACTAGCGGCAAACACAGATACGCAGTATTTT

d_gene: NA
abundance: NA
len: 16
j_gene: TRBJ2-3
v_gene: TRBV5-1
CDR3aa: CASSLGRSGSTDTQYF
CDR3nt: TGCGCCAGCAGCTTGGGACGTTCAGGTAGCACAGATACGCAGTATTTT

d_gene: TRBD1
abundance: many
len: 16
j_gene: TRBJ2-7
v_gene: TRBV2
CDR3aa: CASSVDDRGQGYEQYF
CDR3nt: TGTGCCAGCAGTGTCGATGACAGGGGGCAGGGCTACGAGCAGTACTTC

d_gene: TRBD2
abundance: few
len: 18
j_gene: TRBJ2-4
v_gene: TRBV6-6
CDR3aa: CASSYSKVTSGAKNIQYF
CDR3nt: TGTGCCAGCAGTTACTCCAAGGTGACTAGCGGAGCCAAAAACATTCAGTACTTC

d_gene: NA
abundance: few
len: 12
j_gene: TRBJ1-6
v_gene: TRBV2
CDR3aa: CANQGYDSPLHF
CDR3nt: TGTGCCAACCAGGGGTATGATTCACCCCTCCACTTT

d_gene: NA
abundance: NA
len: 17
j_gene: TRBJ2-5
v_gene: TRBV13
CDR3aa: CASSSLGVQGRRETQYF
CDR3nt: TGTGCCAGCAGCTCCCTGGGGGTCCAGGGAAGGAGGGAGACCCAGTACTTC

d_gene: NA
abundance: many
len: 14
j_gene: TRBJ1-4
v_gene: TRBV20-1
CDR3aa: CSARDTYREEKLFF
CDR3nt: TGCAGTGCTAGAGATACGTACAGGGAAGAAAAACTGTTTTTT

d_gene: NA
abundance: few
len: 14
j_gene: TRBJ1-1
v_gene: TRBV27
CDR3aa: CASSLYQPNTEAFF
CDR3nt: TGTGCCAGCAGTTTATATCAACCCAACACTGAAGCTTTCTTT

d_gene: TRBD1
abundance: many
len: 14
j_gene: TRBJ1-1
v_gene: TRBV6-5
CDR3aa: CASSYGGTATEAFF
CDR3nt: TGTGCCAGCAGTTACGGTGGGACAGCCACTGAAGCTTTCTTT

d_gene: NA
abundance: NA
len: 14
j_gene: TRBJ2-2
v_gene: TRBV14
CDR3aa: CASSQSWSTGELFF
CDR3nt: TGTGCCAGCAGCCAATCTTGGAGCACCGGGGAGCTGTTTTTT

d_gene: NA
abundance: many
len: 13
j_gene: TRBJ2-2
v_gene: TRBV20-1
CDR3aa: CSAREVSTGELFF
CDR3nt: TGCAGTGCTAGAGAGGTCAGCACCGGGGAGCTGTTTTTT

d_gene: TRBD2
abundance: many
len: 18
j_gene: TRBJ2-7
v_gene: TRBV11-2
CDR3aa: CASSSRPTSGGPVDEQYF
CDR3nt: TGTGCCAGCAGCTCGCGCCCTACTAGCGGGGGGCCCGTCGACGAGCAGTACTTC

d_gene: TRBD1
abundance: many
len: 15
j_gene: TRBJ1-2
v_gene: TRBV6-2/TRBV6-3
CDR3aa: CASSYGTEDLYGYTF
CDR3nt: TGTGCCAGCAGTTACGGGACAGAAGATCTCTATGGCTACACCTTC

d_gene: TRBD1
abundance: few
len: 16
j_gene: TRBJ1-6
v_gene: TRBV7-2
CDR3aa: CASSSQGGVYNSPLHF
CDR3nt: TGTGCCAGCAGCTCCCAGGGGGGCGTTTATAATTCACCCCTCCACTTT

d_gene: TRBD1
abundance: few
len: 12
j_gene: TRBJ2-5
v_gene: TRBV5-1
CDR3aa: CASSGQGKTQYF
CDR3nt: TGCGCCAGCTCCGGACAGGGGAAGACCCAGTACTTC

d_gene: TRBD1
abundance: many
len: 20
j_gene: TRBJ1-2
v_gene: TRBV3-1
CDR3aa: CASSQDLTGGDAGRGSGYTF
CDR3nt: TGTGCCAGCAGCCAAGACCTTACAGGGGGAGATGCGGGGCGAGGATCTGGCTACACCTTC

d_gene: TRBD1
abundance: few
len: 15
j_gene: TRBJ2-7
v_gene: TRBV7-3
CDR3aa: CASSLEGQGSYEQYF
CDR3nt: TGTGCCAGCAGCTTGGAAGGACAGGGCTCCTACGAGCAGTACTTC

d_gene: TRBD1
abundance: few
len: 13
j_gene: TRBJ1-4
v_gene: TRBV9
CDR3aa: CASSREGQGELFF
CDR3nt: TGTGCCAGCAGCCGGGAGGGACAGGGCGAACTGTTTTTT

d_gene: NA
abundance: NA
len: 15
j_gene: TRBJ2-7
v_gene: TRBV2
CDR3aa: CASSKAGTLPYEQYF
CDR3nt: TGTGCCAGCAGCAAGGCCGGGACCCTTCCCTACGAGCAGTACTTC

d_gene: NA
abundance: few
len: 17
j_gene: TRBJ2-5
v_gene: TRBV5-1
CDR3aa: CASSLGVRAARQETQYF
CDR3nt: TGCGCCAGCAGCTTGGGCGTTCGGGCAGCCAGACAAGAGACCCAGTACTTC

d_gene: TRBD1
abundance: many
len: 13
j_gene: TRBJ2-5
v_gene: TRBV7-6
CDR3aa: CASSPNKIQGQYF
CDR3nt: TGTGCCAGCAGCCCCAATAAAATACAGGGGCAGTACTTC

d_gene: NA
abundance: many
len: 14
j_gene: TRBJ2-5
v_gene: TRBV20-1
CDR3aa: CSASLWGEQETQYF
CDR3nt: TGCAGTGCTAGTCTTTGGGGGGAACAAGAGACCCAGTACTTC

d_gene: NA
abundance: NA
len: 15
j_gene: TRBJ2-3
v_gene: TRBV20-1
CDR3aa: CSATVEGGSTDTQYF
CDR3nt: TGCAGTGCCACGGTGGAAGGGGGAAGCACAGATACGCAGTATTTT

d_gene: TRBD1
abundance: few
len: 14
j_gene: TRBJ1-2
v_gene: TRBV6-5
CDR3aa: CASGKSGTDYGYTF
CDR3nt: TGTGCCAGCGGAAAAAGCGGGACAGACTATGGCTACACCTTC

d_gene: NA
abundance: few
len: 14
j_gene: TRBJ1-4
v_gene: TRBV19
CDR3aa: CASSSPGTNEKLFF
CDR3nt: TGTGCCAGTAGTTCCCCAGGTACTAATGAAAAACTGTTTTTT

d_gene: NA
abundance: many
len: 17
j_gene: TRBJ2-6
v_gene: TRBV7-2
CDR3aa: CASSLVRQISGANVLTF
CDR3nt: TGTGCCAGCAGCTTAGTTCGGCAGATCTCTGGGGCCAACGTCCTGACTTTC

d_gene: NA
abundance: many
len: 14
j_gene: TRBJ2-3
v_gene: TRBV7-9
CDR3aa: CASSLYKFTDTQYF
CDR3nt: TGTGCCAGCAGCTTATATAAATTCACAGATACGCAGTATTTT

d_gene: NA
abundance: NA
len: 14
j_gene: TRBJ1-1
v_gene: TRBV6-5
CDR3aa: CANPRRGADTEAFF
CDR3nt: TGTGCCAACCCCAGGCGGGGGGCAGACACTGAAGCTTTCTTT

d_gene: NA
abundance: NA
len: 13
j_gene: TRBJ2-4
v_gene: TRBV4-1
CDR3aa: CASSQEAVAIQYF
CDR3nt: TGCGCCAGCAGCCAAGAAGCGGTTGCCATTCAGTACTTC

d_gene: NA
abundance: few
len: 17
j_gene: TRBJ1-5
v_gene: TRBV27
CDR3aa: CASSPTRTASPNQPQHF
CDR3nt: TGTGCCAGCAGTCCCACCCGGACAGCCTCCCCCAATCAGCCCCAGCATTTT

d_gene: NA
abundance: few
len: 12
j_gene: TRBJ2-7
v_gene: TRBV6-5
CDR3aa: CASSSLDYEQYF
CDR3nt: TGTGCCAGCAGTTCCCTCGATTACGAGCAGTACTTC

d_gene: NA
abundance: few
len: 18
j_gene: TRBJ1-6
v_gene: TRBV5-1
CDR3aa: CASSLDLPNRAQYSPLHF
CDR3nt: TGCGCCAGCAGCTTGGATCTCCCGAACAGGGCTCAATATTCACCCCTCCACTTT

d_gene: TRBD1
abundance: NA
len: 18
j_gene: TRBJ1-4
v_gene: TRBV6-5
CDR3aa: CASSFRGQGFATNEKLFF
CDR3nt: TGTGCCAGCAGTTTCCGGGGACAGGGGTTCGCAACTAATGAAAAACTGTTTTTT

d_gene: NA
abundance: many
len: 13
j_gene: TRBJ2-1
v_gene: TRBV6-2/TRBV6-3
CDR3aa: CASSYSPGLEQFF
CDR3nt: TGTGCCAGCAGTTACTCCCCGGGGTTAGAGCAGTTCTTC

d_gene: NA
abundance: many
len: 13
j_gene: TRBJ2-1
v_gene: TRBV7-2
CDR3aa: CASSFGANNEQFF
CDR3nt: TGTGCCAGCAGCTTCGGTGCCAACAATGAGCAGTTCTTC

d_gene: TRBD1
abundance: few
len: 13
j_gene: TRBJ1-1
v_gene: TRBV28
CDR3aa: CATIPIDRGEAFF
CDR3nt: TGTGCCACCATCCCGATCGACAGGGGTGAAGCTTTCTTT

d_gene: TRBD1
abundance: many
len: 17
j_gene: TRBJ1-6
v_gene: TRBV7-9
CDR3aa: CASSFSYGTAYNSPLHF
CDR3nt: TGTGCCAGCAGCTTTAGTTATGGGACAGCTTATAATTCACCCCTCCACTTT